Described below is a single TCR beta chain sequence and its context. Its antigen remains unidentified. Use of 60 Vbeta and 13 Jbeta primers characterized the PCR. The table came from immunoSEQ multiplex PCR; TCRdb's copy has only in-frame clones and leaves some out. The sample yields 85,000 to 100,000 clones, approximately 80% seen once. This record belongs to a study of cytomegalovirus exposure and HLA in healthy donors. Findings of the study overall: A list of 150 to 200 TCR beta chains associated with cytomegalovirus was given.

Sequences were obtained from PBMCs. The TCR comes from a female donor in good health and CMV-seropositive.

The CDR3 DNA follows: TGTGCCAGCAGTGAAGTTTCTGGGCAGCTGGGCTATGGCTACACCTTC. It specifies CASSEVSGQLGYGYTF. This sequence joins TRBV6-1 and TRBJ1-2; D unclear. V was cut by 1 base and J by 4 bases, with 16 bases left in between. The CDR3 consists of 16 residues. Germline lookup yields CDR1 MNHNS and CDR2 SASEGT.